This record concerns one T cell receptor beta chain sequence. The data are from a study of blood T cell repertoires in COVID-19. Study overall: Acute and convalescent COVID-19 specimens originated in the United States, Italy and Spain. PBMCs, B-cell-depleted T cells, or T cells provided the cDNA or gDNA that made up the material.

Germline CDR1 is SGHNT and CDR2 is YYREEE (reference sequence). The CDR3 is 13 residues long. V was cut by 4 bases and J by 7 bases, with 9 bases left in between. TCRdb keeps only in-frame clones here, not all; method: immunoSEQ multiplex PCR. The repertoire holds about 120,000 clones, with about three quarters as singletons. The V and J genes are TRBV5-4 and TRBJ1-6, with D uncertain. The sample was peripheral blood. The clonotype was recovered from a woman older than 75 with active or convalescent COVID-19. As DNA, the CDR3 is TGTGCCAGCAGCCCGACGGGAAATTCACCCCTCCACTTT. Protein: CASSPTGNSPLHF. Filled out from reference TRBV5-4 and TRBJ1-6, the complete variable domain reads ETGVTQSPTHLIKTRGQQVTLRCSSQSGHNTVSWYQQALGQGPQFIFQYYREEENGRGNFPPRFSGLQFPNYSSELNVNALELDDSALYLCASSPTGNSPLHFGNGTRLTVT.